This T cell receptor (beta chain) was observed in a study of OX40 agonist ivuxolimab in advanced cancers. J gave up 6 bases and V 4 bases, and 8 bases lay outside the gene matches. This CDR3 is 14 amino acids long. The germline CDR1 and CDR2 sequences are GTSNPN and SVGIG (reference sequence). Clones were read by immunoSEQ multiplex PCR, and TCRdb kept only the in-frame ones, dropping some. The profile shows around 36,000 clones, around 80% of them singletons. The sequence was collected from an adult with an advanced solid tumor such as melanoma, head and neck, liver or kidney cancer. Sequences were derived from CD4+ or CD8+ T cells sorted from blood, sampled in a trial of the OX40 agonist ivuxolimab. This chain links TRBV30 with TRBJ2-3; TRBD2 matches 9 bases. The CDR3 sequence: CAWMRGGVVDTQYF. DNA for the CDR3: TGTGCCTGGATGCGCGGGGGGGTTGTTGATACGCAGTATTTT.